This TCR beta chain was sequenced for a study of blood T cell dynamics during melanoma immunotherapy. For the study at large: Standard first-line treatment here was pembrolizumab or nivolumab plus ipilimumab in metastatic melanoma.

Specified time point: pre-treatment baseline. Patients had no prior systemic cancer treatment, immunosuppressants or other active cancers. As to this clone: As yet, its antigen is unknown.

General study findings and limits: Unlike progressors, later disease-control patients had W3 repertoires gaining clonality or diversity.

DNA loading was fixed at around 0.35 ug for all bulk PBMC samples. The repertoire was sequenced with immunoSEQ multiplex PCR; TCRdb's copy has only in-frame clones and lacks some. Among 16,000 or so clones, over 65% were seen once, and the ten largest hold approximately 4.2%. CDR1 is SGDLS and CDR2 is YYNGEE in the germline V gene. V shed 2 bases, J shed 0 bases, and the junction held 17 bases outside the gene matches. CDR3 length equals 22 residues. The input for sequencing was blood, taken from a patient treated with checkpoint blockade. The V call is TRBV9, the J call TRBJ2-2, with 12 bases that match TRBD1. The TCR was taken from a human donor with melanoma. CDR3 sequence reads: CASSVGQGASGGLIPNTGELFF. The CDR3 DNA reads as TGTGCCAGCAGCGTGGGACAGGGGGCTAGCGGGGGCCTTATACCGAACACCGGGGAGCTGTTTTTT.